One and the same sample provided the 12 T cell receptor beta chains below, sequenced in a study of shared T cell receptors in the human thymus. Sequenced by immunoSEQ multiplex PCR; TCRdb stores in-frame clones only, minus some. The table includes 700,000 to 750,000 clones, 80% to 90% detected once. This sample also belongs to another study, concerning human thymus T cells.

The material sequenced was thymocytes. These receptors all stem from a girl under three years old with a congenital heart defect.

In this sample, this clone turned up once. CDR3 in DNA: TGTGCCAGCAGTTACGATTCCGGGGAGGAGACCCAGTACTTC. Amino acids: CASSYDSGEETQYF. The rearrangement uses TRBV6-6 and TRBJ2-5; a possible D gene is TRBD2 (5 bases). The germline gives CDR1 MNHNY, CDR2 SVGAGI (reference sequence). Trimming pared 2 bases from V and 5 bases from J, leaving 12 bases between. The CDR3 sequence is 14 residues long.

This sequence joins TRBV7-8 and TRBJ2-5, with 10 bases matching TRBD1. V gave up 2 bases and J gave up 1 base; unmatched junction bases: 7. The CDR3 spans 17 residues. Looked up from germline, CDR1 is SGHVS and CDR2 is FQNEAQ. CDR3 DNA: TGTGCCAGCAGCTTACCCCGGGACAGGGGAGGCCAAGAGACCCAGTACTTC. It is translated as CASSLPRDRGGQETQYF.

This clone was seen once. CDR3 residues: CASSDRDNEQYF. CDR3 sequence (DNA): TGTGCCAGCTCAGACAGGGATAACGAGCAGTACTTC. The chain employs TRBV19 and TRBJ2-7; 7 nucleotides agree with TRBD1. Germline trimming cut 9 bases from V and 5 bases from J; bases unmatched to any gene: 7. This CDR3 has 12 residues. Germline V CDR1 and CDR2: LNHDA, SQIVND (reference sequence). The full variable domain, in which reference TRBV19 and TRBJ2-7 provide the parts outside the CDR3, is DGGITQSPKYLFRKEGQNVTLSCEQNLNHDAMYWYRQDPGQGLRLIYYSQIVNDFQKGDIAEGYSVSREKKESFPLTVTSAQKNPTAFYLCASSDRDNEQYFGPGTRLTVT.

This clone occurred a few times. The rearrangement links TRBV7-6 to TRBJ2-2, with 7 bases identical to TRBD1. This CDR3 comprises 14 residues. CDR1 is SGHVS, CDR2 FNYEAQ, per germline. Trimming took 4 bases from V and 2 from J; bases not matched to a gene: 1. CDR3 sequence reads: CASSWDSNTGELFF. DNA for the CDR3: TGTGCCAGCAGCTGGGACAGCAACACCGGGGAGCTGTTTTTT.

The chain employs TRBV10-3 and TRBJ1-1, with a weak D call TRBD1 (5 bases). Trimming pared 5 bases from V and 3 bases from J, leaving 7 bases between. Germline CDR1 is ENHRY and CDR2 is SYGVKD. This CDR3 has 12 residues. CDR3 protein: CAISLTDTEAFF. The CDR3 DNA sequence: TGTGCCATCAGTTTGACAGACACTGAAGCTTTCTTT.

The chain employs TRBV2 and TRBJ1-2; the match to TRBD1 covers 9 bases. This CDR3 contains 20 residues. Germline V CDR1 and CDR2: SNHLY, FYNNEI. After removal of 7 bases from V and 0 bases from J, the junction contained 21 bases not matched to a gene. CDR3 region: CASTNGDRDYRGVANYGYTF. The CDR3 DNA is TGTGCCAGCACCAACGGGGACAGGGACTACCGAGGGGTTGCTAACTATGGCTACACCTTC.

The chain has TRBV4-1 and TRBJ1-2; D call uncertain. The CDR3 runs 12 residues. V was clipped by 0 bases and J by 6 bases, with 5 bases between them. Germline assignment: CDR1 MGHRA and CDR2 YSYEKL. CDR3 DNA sequence: TGCGCCAGCAGCCAAGAACAGAATGGCTACACCTTC. Its translation is CASSQEQNGYTF.

V and J are TRBV27 and TRBJ1-4; 8 nucleotides agree with TRBD1. V gave up 5 bases and J gave up 7 bases; unmatched junction bases: 9. CDR1 MNHEY and CDR2 SMNVEV come from the germline V gene (reference sequence). The CDR3 is 15 residues long. The CDR3 is CASSPDRVGGEKLFF. CDR3 nucleotide sequence: TGTGCCAGCAGTCCGGACAGGGTCGGAGGTGAAAAACTGTTTTTT.

This clone was seen only a few times. The chain links TRBV28 to TRBJ1-6; D is ambiguous. CDR1 and CDR2 from the germline V gene are MDHEN and SYDVKM. This CDR3 is 15 amino acids long. Trimming cost V 1 base and J 8 bases, with 12 bases left between them. This CDR3 is CASSLFPGGDSPLHF. CDR3 nucleotides: TGTGCCAGCAGTTTATTCCCGGGCGGGGATTCACCCCTCCACTTT.

The gene calls are TRBV7-2 and TRBJ2-7; a possible D gene is TRBD1 (5 bases). CDR3 size: 15 residues. Germline CDR1 SGHTA, CDR2 FQGNSA. Trimming stripped 5 bases from V and 2 bases from J, with 16 bases between. The CDR3 spells CASSKKQGVPYEQYF. The CDR3 DNA reads as TGTGCCAGCAGCAAAAAACAAGGGGTCCCCTACGAGCAGTACTTC.

This rearrangement joins TRBV28 to TRBJ1-3, with TRBD1 identical over 9 bases. Germline trimming cut 5 bases from V and 3 bases from J; bases unmatched to any gene: 5. This CDR3 comprises 15 residues. Germline loops: CDR1 MDHEN, CDR2 SYDVKM. The CDR3 nucleotides are TGTGCCAGCAGTCAAGGACAGGGGCTTGGAAACACCATATATTTT. Translation: CASSQGQGLGNTIYF.

Note on this clone: Mismatch with germline at one junction end may stem from a read error. The same CDR3 arises from other DNA sequences in this sample as well. The chain is built from TRBV6-5 and TRBJ1-6; D gene unclear. CDR3 length equals 14 residues. From germline, CDR1 is MNHEY and CDR2 SVGAGI. The CDR3 DNA is TGTGCCAGCTCGATCAGTAGCCAGAATTCCCCCCTCCACTTT. Its translation is CASSISSQNSPLHF.